The 13 T cell receptor beta chains reported below all come from one sample, sequenced in a study of cytomegalovirus exposure and HLA in healthy donors. PCR amplification relied on 60 Vbeta primers (plus 13 Jbeta primers). The assay was immunoSEQ multiplex PCR, and TCRdb's table has in-frame clones only and misses some. The sample includes 150,000 or so clones, 77% of them seen just once. Sequences were obtained from PBMCs. The receptors come from a male donor in good health and CMV-seropositive.

This chain connects TRBV6-1 to TRBJ1-6; D is possibly TRBD1 (5 bases). Per germline, CDR1 MNHNS and CDR2 SASEGT. The CDR3 runs to 14 residues. Trimming took off 1 base at V and 13 bases at J, with 14 bases between the two ends. The CDR3 here is CASSEDWAGWPLHF. The DNA for the CDR3 is TGTGCCAGCAGTGAAGATTGGGCAGGGTGGCCCCTCCACTTT.

V usage is TRBV7-6 and J usage is TRBJ2-5; possible D gene TRBD2, 6 bases. The CDR3 runs 16 residues. From germline, CDR1 is SGHVS and CDR2 FNYEAQ. V shed 5 bases and J shed 2 bases, with 18 bases lying between them. CDR3 sequence (DNA): TGTGCCAGCAGCCCCGGGACTGGACGGTGGCAAGAGACCCAGTACTTC. It translates to CASSPGTGRWQETQYF.

This rearrangement joins TRBV5-1 to TRBJ1-1; 9 bases are a match to TRBD1. J lost 2 bases, V lost 4 bases, and 6 bases had no gene match. Germline V gene data show CDR1 as SGHRS and CDR2 as YFSETQ. The CDR3 is 15 amino acids. The CDR3: CASSIRGQGNTEAFF. The CDR3 nucleotides read TGCGCCAGCAGCATCCGGGGACAGGGAAACACTGAAGCTTTCTTT.

The J gene is TRBJ1-2, the V gene TRBV5-1; D is undetermined. This CDR3 is built from 13 residues. Trimming pared 4 bases from V and 8 bases from J, leaving 15 bases between. CDR1 is SGHRS and CDR2 is YFSETQ in the germline V gene. The CDR3 DNA sequence: TGCGCCAGCAGCCAGGAGGTGGGTTTGGGCTACACCTTC. Amino acid sequence: CASSQEVGLGYTF. Complete variable domain (other parts from reference TRBV5-1 and TRBJ1-2): KAGVTQTPRYLIKTRGQQVTLSCSPISGHRSVSWYQQTPGQGLQFLFEYFSETQRNKGNFPGRFSGRQFSNSRSEMNVSTLELGDSALYLCASSQEVGLGYTFGSGTRLTVV.

V is TRBV7-9 and J is TRBJ2-1, with 10 bases identical to TRBD1. The ends lost 7 bases at V and 0 bases at J; junction bases unmatched: 6. The CDR3 is 16 residues long. Germline CDR1 and CDR2: SEHNR and FQNEAQ (reference sequence). CDR3 sequence reads: CASKGDRGSSYNEQFF. DNA for the CDR3: TGTGCCAGCAAGGGGGACAGGGGAAGCTCCTACAATGAGCAGTTCTTC.

The gene calls are TRBV7-2 and TRBJ2-1; perhaps TRBD1 as D (7 bases). Germline CDR1 and CDR2: SGHTA and FQGNSA. Trimming cost V 1 base and J 9 bases, with 13 bases left between them. This CDR3 has 14 residues. The CDR3 loop reads CASSLGRGAAEQFF. The CDR3 DNA follows: TGTGCCAGCAGCTTAGGCAGGGGGGCAGCTGAGCAGTTCTTC.

The rearrangement joins TRBV13 to TRBJ1-1, with D perhaps TRBD1 (5 bases). The V end lost 4 bases, the J end lost 0 bases, and 12 bases lay between the germline ends. From germline, CDR1 is PRHDT and CDR2 FYEKMQ (reference sequence). This CDR3 comprises 15 residues. In nucleotides, the CDR3 is TGTGCCAGCAGCTCTCGACAGAACTTGAACACTGAAGCTTTCTTT. Translated: CASSSRQNLNTEAFF.

This clone turned up a few times. The CDR3 is CASSLAGFADTQYF. In DNA form, the CDR3 reads TGCGCCAGCAGCTTGGCAGGGTTTGCTGATACGCAGTATTTT. The genes are TRBV5-1 and TRBJ2-3; perhaps TRBD1 as D (5 bases). The germline gives CDR1 SGHRS, CDR2 YFSETQ. The V end was cut by 0 bases, the J end by 6 bases, with 11 bases between. The CDR3 has 14 residues.

The chain has TRBV30 and TRBJ1-6, with D perhaps TRBD1 (6 bases). The CDR3 loop spans 14 amino acids. Trimming left V 3 bases short and J 3 bases short, with 9 bases between. Germline loops: CDR1 GTSNPN, CDR2 SVGIG (reference sequence). CDR3: CAWRGDNYNSPLHF. The CDR3 DNA sequence: TGTGCCTGGAGGGGGGACAACTATAATTCACCCCTCCACTTT.

In the case of this clone: Germline is not matched at one junction end, which may reflect a read error. As DNA, the CDR3 is TGTTCCAGCACAAACCTCCGCCGCGGTAATTCACCCCTCCACTTT. Translated: CSSTNLRRGNSPLHF. This rearrangement joins TRBV7-9 to TRBJ1-6; D is unclear. The CDR3 has 15 residues. Germline CDR1 reads SEHNR; CDR2 reads FQNEAQ (reference sequence).

The genes are TRBV15 and TRBJ2-3; D might be TRBD2 (5 bases). The germline V gene has CDR1 LNHNV and CDR2 YYDKDF (reference sequence). V lost 1 base and J 0 bases, leaving 14 bases between the germline ends. The CDR3 has 17 amino acids. CDR3 amino acids: CATSRGKLVLSTDTQYF. CDR3 nucleotides: TGTGCCACCAGCAGAGGGAAACTAGTCCTCAGCACAGATACGCAGTATTTT.

Concerning this clone: One end of the junction varies from germline; a read error may be responsible. The V call is TRBV9, the J call TRBJ2-6; tentatively, D is TRBD1 (5 bases). The V gene's germline CDR1 is SGDLS and CDR2 YYNGEE. The CDR3 is 14 amino acids. CDR3: CASSSDPGANGLTF. CDR3 bases: TGTGCCAGCAGCTCAGACCCTGGGGCCAACGGCCTGACTTTC.

The V call is TRBV2, the J call TRBJ2-1; 7 nucleotides align to TRBD2. The CDR3 length is 15 residues. V was pared by 6 bases and J by 3 bases, with 8 bases of the junction left unmatched. Germline V gene sequence: CDR1 SNHLY, CDR2 FYNNEI. The CDR3 spells CASSLRDYIYNEQFF. The CDR3 coding sequence is TGTGCCAGCAGCCTCCGGGACTACATCTACAATGAGCAGTTCTTC.